This TCR beta chain was recovered during a study of tumor and adjacent non-tumor tissue in lung cancer. The study, taken as a whole, reports: Normal lung showed higher cumulative top 100 clone frequency than tumor.

RNA was extracted from bulk tissue without any cell sorting. Between August and November 2014, newly diagnosed, chemotherapy-naive lung cancer patients underwent thoracic surgery in China. V was clipped by 9 bases and J by 6 bases, with 13 bases between them. The germline V gene encodes CDR1 WNHNN and CDR2 SYGVQD (reference sequence). CDR3 size: 12 residues. A modified ARM-PCR protocol with three rounds of nested PCR amplified TCRbeta. A single record per CDR3 protein comes from TCRdb applying MiXCR to the multiplex PCR reads. Of 200,000 or so distinct CDR3 sequences in the sample, 71% were seen once. A remark on this clonotype: What it recognizes is unknown.

The sequence derives from a man in his sixties with non-small cell lung cancer. Sample: lung tumor tissue. This rearrangement joins TRBV10-1 to TRBJ2-3; D is uncertain. The CDR3 DNA sequence: TGCGCCAGTCCAACGGCATCCGATACGCAGTATTTT. Encoded protein: CASPTASDTQYF.